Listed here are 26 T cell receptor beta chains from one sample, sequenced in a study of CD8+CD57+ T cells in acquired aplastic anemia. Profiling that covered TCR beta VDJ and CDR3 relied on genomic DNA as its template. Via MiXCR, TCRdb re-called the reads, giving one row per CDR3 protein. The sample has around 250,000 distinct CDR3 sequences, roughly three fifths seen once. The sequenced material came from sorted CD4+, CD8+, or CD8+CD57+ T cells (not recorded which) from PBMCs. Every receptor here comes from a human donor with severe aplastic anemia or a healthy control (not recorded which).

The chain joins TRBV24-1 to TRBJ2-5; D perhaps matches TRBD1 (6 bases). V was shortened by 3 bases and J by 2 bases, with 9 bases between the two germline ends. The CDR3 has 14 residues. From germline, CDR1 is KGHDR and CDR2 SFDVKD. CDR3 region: CATSDPTGQETQYF. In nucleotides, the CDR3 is TGTGCCACCAGTGATCCGACAGGACAAGAGACCCAGTACTTC.

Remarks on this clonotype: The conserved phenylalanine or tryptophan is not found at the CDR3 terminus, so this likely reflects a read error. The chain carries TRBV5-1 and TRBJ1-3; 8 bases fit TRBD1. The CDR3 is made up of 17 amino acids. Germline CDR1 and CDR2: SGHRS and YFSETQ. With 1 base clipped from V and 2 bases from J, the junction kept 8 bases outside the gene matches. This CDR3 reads CASSLLRQGIAGNTIYS. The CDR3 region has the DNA TGCGCCAGCAGCTTGTTGAGACAGGGGATAGCTGGAAACACCATATATTCT.

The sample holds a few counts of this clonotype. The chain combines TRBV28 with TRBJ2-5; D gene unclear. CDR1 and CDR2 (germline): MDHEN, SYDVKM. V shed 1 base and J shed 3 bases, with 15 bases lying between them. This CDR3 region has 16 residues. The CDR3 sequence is CASSLSHLLRKETQYF. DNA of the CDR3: TGTGCCAGCAGTTTATCCCACTTACTAAGAAAAGAGACCCAGTACTTC. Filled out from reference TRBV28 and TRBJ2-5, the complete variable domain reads DVKVTQSSRYLVKRTGEKVFLECVQDMDHENMFWYRQDPGLGLRLIYFSYDVKMKEKGDIPEGYSVSREKKERFSLILESASTNQTSMYLCASSLSHLLRKETQYFGPGTRLLVL.

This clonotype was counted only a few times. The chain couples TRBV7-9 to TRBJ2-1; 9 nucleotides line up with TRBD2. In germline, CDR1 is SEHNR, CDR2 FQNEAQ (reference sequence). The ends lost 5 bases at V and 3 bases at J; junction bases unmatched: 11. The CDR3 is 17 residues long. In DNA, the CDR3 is TGTGCCAGCAGCCACATCGGACTAGCGCAAATCTACAATGAGCAGTTCTTC. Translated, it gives CASSHIGLAQIYNEQFF.

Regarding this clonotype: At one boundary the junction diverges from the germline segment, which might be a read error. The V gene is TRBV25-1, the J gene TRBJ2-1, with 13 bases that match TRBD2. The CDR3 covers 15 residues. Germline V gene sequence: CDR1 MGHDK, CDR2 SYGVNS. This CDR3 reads CASSESTSGRAEQLF. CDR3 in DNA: TGTGCCAGCAGTGAATCAACTAGCGGGAGGGCCGAGCAGCTCTTC. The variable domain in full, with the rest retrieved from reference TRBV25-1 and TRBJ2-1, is EADIYQTPRYLVIGTGKKITLECSQTMGHDKMYWYQQDPGMELHLIHYSYGVNSTEKGDLSSESTVSRIRTEHFPLTLESARPSHTSQYLCASSESTSGRAEQLFGPGTRLTVL.

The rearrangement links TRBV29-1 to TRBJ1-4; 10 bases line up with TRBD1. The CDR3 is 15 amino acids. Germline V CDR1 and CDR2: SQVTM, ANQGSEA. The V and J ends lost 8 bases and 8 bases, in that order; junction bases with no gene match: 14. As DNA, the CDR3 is TGCAGCATACGCCCCTTCTGGGGACAGGGGGAAAAACTGTTTTTT. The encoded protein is CSIRPFWGQGEKLFF.

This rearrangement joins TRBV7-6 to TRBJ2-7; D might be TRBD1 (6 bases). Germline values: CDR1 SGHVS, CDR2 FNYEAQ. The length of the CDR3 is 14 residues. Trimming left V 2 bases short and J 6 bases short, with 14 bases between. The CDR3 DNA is TGTGCCAGCAGCTTATGGGACACAGGAGGCGAGCAGTACTTC. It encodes CASSLWDTGGEQYF. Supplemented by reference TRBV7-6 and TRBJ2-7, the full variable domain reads GAGVSQSPRYKVTKRGQDVALRCDPISGHVSLYWYRQALGQGPEFLTYFNYEAQQDKSGLPNDRFSAERPEGSISTLTIQRTEQRDSAMYRCASSLWDTGGEQYFGPGTRLTVT.

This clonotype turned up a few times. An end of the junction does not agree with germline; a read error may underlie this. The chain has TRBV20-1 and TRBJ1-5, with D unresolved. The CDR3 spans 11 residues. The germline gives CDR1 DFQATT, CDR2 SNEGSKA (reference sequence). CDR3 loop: CSANYNEPQHF. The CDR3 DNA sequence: TGCAGTGCTAACTACAATGAGCCCCAGCATTTT.

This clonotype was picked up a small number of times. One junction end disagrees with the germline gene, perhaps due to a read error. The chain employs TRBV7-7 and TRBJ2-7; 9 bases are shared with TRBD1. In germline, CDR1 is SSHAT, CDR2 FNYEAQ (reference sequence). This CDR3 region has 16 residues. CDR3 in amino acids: CASSLGGQGVSYEQYF. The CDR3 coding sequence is TGTGCTAGCAGCTTAGGGGGACAGGGAGTCTCCTACGAGCAGTACTTC.

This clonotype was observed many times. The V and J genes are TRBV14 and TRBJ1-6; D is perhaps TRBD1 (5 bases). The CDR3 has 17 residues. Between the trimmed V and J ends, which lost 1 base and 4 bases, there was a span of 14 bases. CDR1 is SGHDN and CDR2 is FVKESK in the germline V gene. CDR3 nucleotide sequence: TGTGCCAGCAGCCAAGCTCTGGACACCGAATATAATTCACCCCTCCACTTT. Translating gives CASSQALDTEYNSPLHF. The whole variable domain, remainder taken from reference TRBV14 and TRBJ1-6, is EAGVTQFPSHSVIEKGQTVTLRCDPISGHDNLYWYRRVMGKEIKFLLHFVKESKQDESGMPNNRFLAERTGGTYSTLKVQPAELEDSGVYFCASSQALDTEYNSPLHFGNGTRLTVT.

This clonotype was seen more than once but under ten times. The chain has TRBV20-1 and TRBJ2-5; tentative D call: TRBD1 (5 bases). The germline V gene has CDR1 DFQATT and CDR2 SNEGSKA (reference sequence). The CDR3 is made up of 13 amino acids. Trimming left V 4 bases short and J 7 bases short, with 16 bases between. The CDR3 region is CSAIWTPVGTQYF. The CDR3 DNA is TGCAGTGCTATTTGGACACCAGTGGGGACCCAGTACTTC.

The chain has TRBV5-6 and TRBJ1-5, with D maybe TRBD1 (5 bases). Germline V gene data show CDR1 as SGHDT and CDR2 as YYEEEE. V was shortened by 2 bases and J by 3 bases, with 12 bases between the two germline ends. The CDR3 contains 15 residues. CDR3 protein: CASSFRGTVNQPQHF. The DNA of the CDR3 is TGTGCCAGCAGCTTCCGCGGGACGGTCAATCAGCCCCAGCATTTT.

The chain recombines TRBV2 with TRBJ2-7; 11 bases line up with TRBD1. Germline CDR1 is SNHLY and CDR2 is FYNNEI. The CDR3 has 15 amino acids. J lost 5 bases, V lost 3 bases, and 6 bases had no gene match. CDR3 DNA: TGTGCCAGCAGTGACCAGGACAGGGGGCGGGACGAGCAGTACTTC. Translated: CASSDQDRGRDEQYF.

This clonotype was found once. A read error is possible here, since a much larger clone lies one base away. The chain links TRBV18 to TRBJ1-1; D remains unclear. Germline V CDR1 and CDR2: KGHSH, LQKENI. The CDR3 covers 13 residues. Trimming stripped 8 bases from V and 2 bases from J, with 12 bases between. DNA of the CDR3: TGTGCCAGCCCCACAGATGTCAACACTGAAGCTTTCTTT. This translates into CASPTDVNTEAFF.

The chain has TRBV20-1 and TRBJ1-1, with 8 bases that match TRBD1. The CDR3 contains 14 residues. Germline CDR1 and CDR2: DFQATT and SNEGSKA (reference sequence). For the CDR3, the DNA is TGCACACCCAGGGCAGGGGGCCAGAACACTGAAGCTTTCTTT. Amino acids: CTPRAGGQNTEAFF.

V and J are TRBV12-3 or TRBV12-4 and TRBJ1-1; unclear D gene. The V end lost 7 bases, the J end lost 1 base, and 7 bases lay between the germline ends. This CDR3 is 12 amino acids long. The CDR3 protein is CASMDGNTEAFF. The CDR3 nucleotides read TGTGCCAGCATGGACGGGAACACTGAAGCTTTCTTT.

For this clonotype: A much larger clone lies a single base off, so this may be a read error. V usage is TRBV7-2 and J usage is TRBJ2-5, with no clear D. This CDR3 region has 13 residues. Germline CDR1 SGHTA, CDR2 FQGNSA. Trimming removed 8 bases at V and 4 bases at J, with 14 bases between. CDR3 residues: CASSRSVVETQYF. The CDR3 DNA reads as TGTGCCAGCTCCCGCAGCGTGGTAGAGACCCAGTACTTC.

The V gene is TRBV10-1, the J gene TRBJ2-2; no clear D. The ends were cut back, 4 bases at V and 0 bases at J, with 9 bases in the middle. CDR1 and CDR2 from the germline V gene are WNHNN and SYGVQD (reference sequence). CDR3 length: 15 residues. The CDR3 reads CASSAGITNTGELFF. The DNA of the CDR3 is TGCGCCAGCAGTGCTGGCATCACGAACACCGGGGAGCTGTTTTTT.

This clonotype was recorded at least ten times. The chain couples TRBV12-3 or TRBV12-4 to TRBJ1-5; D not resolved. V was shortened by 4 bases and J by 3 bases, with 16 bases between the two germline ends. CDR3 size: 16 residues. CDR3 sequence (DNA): TGTGCCAGCAGTTCTCCCGGTGTCCTGGACAATCAGCCCCAGCATTTT. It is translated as CASSSPGVLDNQPQHF.

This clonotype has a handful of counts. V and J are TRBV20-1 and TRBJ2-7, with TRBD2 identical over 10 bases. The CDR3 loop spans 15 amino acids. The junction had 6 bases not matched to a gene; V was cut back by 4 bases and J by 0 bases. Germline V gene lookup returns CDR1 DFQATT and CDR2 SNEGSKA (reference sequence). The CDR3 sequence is CSANPGLASSYEQYF. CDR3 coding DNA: TGCAGTGCTAATCCGGGACTAGCGAGCTCCTACGAGCAGTACTTC.

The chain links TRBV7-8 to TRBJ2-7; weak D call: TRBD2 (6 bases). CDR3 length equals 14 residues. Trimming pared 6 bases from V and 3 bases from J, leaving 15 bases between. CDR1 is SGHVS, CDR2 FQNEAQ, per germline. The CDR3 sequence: CASSFTSGDYEQYF. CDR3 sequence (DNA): TGTGCCAGCAGTTTCACCTCGGGGGACTACGAGCAGTACTTC.

CDR3 amino acids: CASSESGDLHNEQFF. The CDR3 coding sequence is TGTGCCAGCAGTGAATCCGGGGATCTCCACAATGAGCAGTTCTTC. The chain is built from TRBV25-1 and TRBJ2-1; TRBD2 might be the D (5 bases). V was pared by 1 base and J by 5 bases, with 12 bases between. Germline V lookup: CDR1 MGHDK, CDR2 SYGVNS. The CDR3 spans 15 residues. Full variable domain (rest looked up from reference TRBV25-1 and TRBJ2-1): EADIYQTPRYLVIGTGKKITLECSQTMGHDKMYWYQQDPGMELHLIHYSYGVNSTEKGDLSSESTVSRIRTEHFPLTLESARPSHTSQYLCASSESGDLHNEQFFGPGTRLTVL.

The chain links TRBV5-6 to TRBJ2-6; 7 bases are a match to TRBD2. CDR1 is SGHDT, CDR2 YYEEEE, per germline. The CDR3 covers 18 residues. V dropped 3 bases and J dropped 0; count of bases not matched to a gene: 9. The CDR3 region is CASSSRSGTSSGANVLTF. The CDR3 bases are TGTGCCAGCAGCTCACGGAGCGGGACGAGCTCTGGGGCCAACGTCCTGACTTTC.

In DNA, the CDR3 is TGCGCCAGCAGCTCGGGACAGGTCTCACCCCTCCACTTT. This sequence encodes CASSSGQVSPLHF. The chain links TRBV5-1 to TRBJ1-6, with 8 positions matching TRBD1. This CDR3 region has 13 residues. CDR1 is SGHRS, CDR2 YFSETQ, per germline. V was pared by 3 bases and J by 10 bases, with 3 bases of the junction left unmatched.

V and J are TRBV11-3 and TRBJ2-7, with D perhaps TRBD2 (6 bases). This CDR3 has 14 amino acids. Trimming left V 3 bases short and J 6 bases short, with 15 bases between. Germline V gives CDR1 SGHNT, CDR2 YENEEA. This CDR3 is CASSLRGYASEQYF. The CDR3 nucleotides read TGTGCCAGCAGCTTGCGGGGTTACGCCTCCGAGCAGTACTTC.

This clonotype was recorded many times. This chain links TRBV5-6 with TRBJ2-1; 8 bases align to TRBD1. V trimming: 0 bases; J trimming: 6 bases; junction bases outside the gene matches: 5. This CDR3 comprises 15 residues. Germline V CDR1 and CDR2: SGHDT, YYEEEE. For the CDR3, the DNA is TGTGCCAGCAGCTTGGCGAGACAGGGGAGCAATGAGCAGTTCTTC. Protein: CASSLARQGSNEQFF.